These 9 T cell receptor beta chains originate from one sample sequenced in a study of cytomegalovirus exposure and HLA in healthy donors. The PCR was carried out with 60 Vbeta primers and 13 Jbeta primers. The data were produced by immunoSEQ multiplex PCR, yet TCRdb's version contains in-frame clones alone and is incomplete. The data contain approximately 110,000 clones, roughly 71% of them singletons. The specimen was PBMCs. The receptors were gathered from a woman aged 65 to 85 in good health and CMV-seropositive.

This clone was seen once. CDR3 nucleotides: TGTGCCAGCAGCCCTACAGTAGCAGATACGCAGTATTTT. It yields the protein CASSPTVADTQYF. This chain links TRBV27 with TRBJ2-3; D not resolved. With 6 bases removed from V and 4 bases from J, the gap between germline ends came to 11 bases. The CDR3 sequence is 13 residues long. CDR1 and CDR2 (germline): MNHEY, SMNVEV (reference sequence).

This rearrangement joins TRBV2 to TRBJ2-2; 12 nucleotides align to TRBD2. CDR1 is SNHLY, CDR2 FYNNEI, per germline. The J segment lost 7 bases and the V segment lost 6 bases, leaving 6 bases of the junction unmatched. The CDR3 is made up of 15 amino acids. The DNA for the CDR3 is TGTGCCAGCAGAGCGACTAGCGGGGGCGGCGGGGAGCTGTTTTTT. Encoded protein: CASRATSGGGGELFF.

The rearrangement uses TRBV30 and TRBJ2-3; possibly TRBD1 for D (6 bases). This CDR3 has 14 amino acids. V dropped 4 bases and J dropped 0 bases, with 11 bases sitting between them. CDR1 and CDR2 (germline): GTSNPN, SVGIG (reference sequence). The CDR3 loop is CAWNTGSSTDTQYF. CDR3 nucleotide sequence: TGTGCCTGGAACACAGGGTCTAGCACAGATACGCAGTATTTT.

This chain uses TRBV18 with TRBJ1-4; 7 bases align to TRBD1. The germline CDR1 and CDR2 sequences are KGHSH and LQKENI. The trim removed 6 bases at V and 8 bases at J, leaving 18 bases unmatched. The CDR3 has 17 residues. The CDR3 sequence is CASSLRTGTDFPEKLFF. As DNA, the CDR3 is TGTGCCAGCTCGCTTAGGACAGGCACCGATTTCCCGGAAAAACTGTTTTTT.

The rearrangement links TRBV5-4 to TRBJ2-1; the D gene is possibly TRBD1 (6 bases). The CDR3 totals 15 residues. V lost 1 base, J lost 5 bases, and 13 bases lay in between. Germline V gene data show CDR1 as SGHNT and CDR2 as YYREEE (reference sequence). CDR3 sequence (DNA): TGTGCCAGCAGCTTGTTAGGGACACCTAACAATGAGCAGTTCTTC. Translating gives CASSLLGTPNNEQFF.

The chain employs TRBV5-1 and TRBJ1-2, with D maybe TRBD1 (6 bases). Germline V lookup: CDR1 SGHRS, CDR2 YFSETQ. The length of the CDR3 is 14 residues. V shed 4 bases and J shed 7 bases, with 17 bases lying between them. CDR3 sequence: CASSPTAGAGGYTF. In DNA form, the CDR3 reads TGCGCCAGCAGCCCCACGGCAGGGGCAGGTGGCTACACCTTC.

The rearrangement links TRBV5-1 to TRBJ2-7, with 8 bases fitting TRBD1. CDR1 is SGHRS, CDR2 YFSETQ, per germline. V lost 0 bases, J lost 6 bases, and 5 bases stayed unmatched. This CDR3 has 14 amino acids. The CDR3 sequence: CASSLARTGIEQYF. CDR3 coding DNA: TGCGCCAGCAGCTTGGCGAGGACAGGGATCGAGCAGTACTTC.

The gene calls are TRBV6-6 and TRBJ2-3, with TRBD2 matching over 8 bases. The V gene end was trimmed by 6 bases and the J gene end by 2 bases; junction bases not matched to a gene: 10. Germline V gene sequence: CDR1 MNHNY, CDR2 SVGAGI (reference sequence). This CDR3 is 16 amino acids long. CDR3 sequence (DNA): TGTGCCAGCAGACTAAAAGCGGGGGCCACCACAGATACGCAGTATTTT. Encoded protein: CASRLKAGATTDTQYF.

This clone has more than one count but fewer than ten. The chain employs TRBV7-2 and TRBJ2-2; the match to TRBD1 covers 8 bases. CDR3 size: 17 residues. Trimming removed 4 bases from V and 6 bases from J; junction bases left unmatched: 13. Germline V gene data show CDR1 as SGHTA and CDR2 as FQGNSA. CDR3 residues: CASSSSPGQGLAGELFF. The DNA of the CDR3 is TGTGCCAGCAGCTCTTCCCCCGGACAGGGATTAGCCGGGGAGCTGTTTTTT.